This T cell receptor beta chain was obtained from a study of CD8 T cells in Susac syndrome. Whole-study findings and limits: Acknowledgment was made by the study that its TCR sequencing and HLA analysis involved a relatively small number of individuals.

On this clonotype itself: Its antigen is as yet unknown.

When the RNA was reverse transcribed, random hexamers were used with an input of roughly 0.45 to 1 ug. Amplification of TCR beta CDR3 used immunoSEQ multiplex PCR across 54 Vbeta and 13 Jbeta. TCRdb reprocessed the immunoSEQ multiplex PCR reads with MiXCR, giving one entry per CDR3 protein. The sample shows around 200,000 distinct CDR3 sequences, over 85% of them seen only once. The ends lost 10 bases at V and 2 bases at J; junction bases unmatched: 12. Germline lookup yields CDR1 SGHDN and CDR2 FVKESK. This CDR3 comprises 15 residues. Material: CD4+ T cells from PBMCs. This chain uses TRBV14 with TRBJ2-7, with TRBD2 matching over 9 bases. This TCR derives from a human donor in good health. This CDR3 reads CATRLASGAPYEQYV. In DNA form, the CDR3 reads TGTGCCACAAGGCTGGCTAGCGGGGCCCCCTACGAGCAGTACGTC.